This T cell receptor (beta chain) originates from a study of identical twins. In its sample, this clonotype was seen many times. The germline CDR1 and CDR2 sequences are MNHEY and SVGAGI. Trimming took off 1 base at V and 11 bases at J, with 14 bases between the two ends. This CDR3 spans 13 amino acids. With template switching, a universal primer site was added, and the cDNA carried unique molecular identifiers. TCRdb called the 5' RACE reads again in MiXCR, with one record for every CDR3 protein. The sample includes 1.5 million to 2 million distinct CDR3 sequences, about 30% of them seen just once. The sequence derives from a newborn girl in good health. This chain joins TRBV6-5 and TRBJ2-5; maybe TRBD2 (5 bases). The sequencing sample was made of cord blood. The CDR3 DNA reads as TGTGCCAGCAGTTACTTCGTTTTCGGGGAGCAGTACTTC. Protein: CASSYFVFGEQYF.